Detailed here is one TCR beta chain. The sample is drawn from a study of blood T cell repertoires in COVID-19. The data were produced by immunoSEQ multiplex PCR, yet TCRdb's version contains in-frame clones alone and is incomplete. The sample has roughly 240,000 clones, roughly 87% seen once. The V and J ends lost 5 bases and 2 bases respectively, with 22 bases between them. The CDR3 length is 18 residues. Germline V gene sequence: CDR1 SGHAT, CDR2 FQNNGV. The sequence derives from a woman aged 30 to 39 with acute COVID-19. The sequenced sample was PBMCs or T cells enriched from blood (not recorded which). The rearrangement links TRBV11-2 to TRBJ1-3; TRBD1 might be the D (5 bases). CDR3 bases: TGTGCCAGCAGCAGCCGTATAATTCAGGGTCCAACTGGAAACACCATATATTTT. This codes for CASSSRIIQGPTGNTIYF.